The rows below give T cell receptor beta chains drawn from one sample of a study of glioma-infiltrating T cells. MiXCR, applied by TCRdb to the multiplex PCR reads, yields one record per CDR3 protein. This table holds about 400,000 distinct CDR3 sequences, approximately 42% found once. The material sequenced was glioma tissue, nonneoplastic brain tissue, or PBMCs (not recorded which). The receptors were gathered from a human donor with low-grade glioma or glioblastoma, undergoing nonglioma brain surgery, or in good health (not recorded which). CDR3s include the opening cysteine and the closing phenylalanine or tryptophan. The order of the fields is V gene, J gene, CDR3 length, clone size, D gene, CDR3 DNA, CDR3 protein. D genes are given only for firm matches. Not every row has a clone size; where given, it reads once, few, many or a size class.

>TRBV14|TRBJ1-1|14|-|TRBD1
TGTGCCAGCAGGCTGGGACAGCAGAACACTGAAGCTTTCTTT
CASRLGQQNTEAFF
>TRBV7-2|TRBJ2-1|16|few|-
TGTGCCAGCAGCTCCCTAGTAGTAGGGTCTCGGAATGAGCAGTTCTTC
CASSSLVVGSRNEQFF
>TRBV4-2|TRBJ1-6|15|few|-
TGTGCCAGCAGCCAAGAGGAGGTTGATGGATCACCCCTCCACTTT
CASSQEEVDGSPLHF
>TRBV27|TRBJ2-3|13|many|-
TGTGCCAGCAGCTCGTATTACACAGATACGCAGTATTTT
CASSSYYTDTQYF
>TRBV6-2/TRBV6-3|TRBJ2-3|11|many|-
TGTGCCAGACGTAGCACAGATACGCAGTATTTT
CARRSTDTQYF
>TRBV28|TRBJ1-2|11|few|-
TGTGCCAGCAGTTCCTTGACGGGCTACACCTTC
CASSSLTGYTF
>TRBV5-1|TRBJ1-6|14|few|-
TGCGCCAGCAGCATCGGGACGGAAAATTCACCCCTCCACTTT
CASSIGTENSPLHF
>TRBV7-6|TRBJ2-7|14|few|-
TGTGCCAGCAGCTTAGGACAGGAGATATACGAGCAGTACTTC
CASSLGQEIYEQYF
>TRBV12-3/TRBV12-4|TRBJ2-7|15|few|TRBD1
TGTGCCAGCAGTTGGGGGGACAGGGACTCCTACGAGCAGTACTTC
CASSWGDRDSYEQYF
>TRBV4-3|TRBJ2-7|13|-|-
TGCGCCAGCAGTTCTCGACCCCGGGGGGAGCAGTACTTC
CASSSRPRGEQYF
>TRBV2|TRBJ2-1|14|-|TRBD2
TGTGCCAGCAGGGGGACTAGTGGCTGGGGTGAGCAGTTCTTC
CASRGTSGWGEQFF
>TRBV28|TRBJ2-1|14|few|TRBD2
TGTGCCAGCGGCCGGGGGGGCCAATACAATGAGCAGTTCTTC
CASGRGGQYNEQFF
>TRBV19|TRBJ1-5|14|-|TRBD1
TGTGCCAGTAGTATCGGGGACAGGAATCAGCCCCAGCATTTT
CASSIGDRNQPQHF
>TRBV14|TRBJ2-7|14|-|-
TGTGCCAGCAGCCCCTCATGGCACGGCTACGAGCAGTACTTC
CASSPSWHGYEQYF
>TRBV4-3|TRBJ1-2|16|few|TRBD1
TGCGCCAGCAGACCTAGTTCTTGGCAGGGGGCTTGGGGCTACACCTTC
CASRPSSWQGAWGYTF
>TRBV7-9|TRBJ2-7|14|-|TRBD1
TGTGCCAGCAGCCCTGGGACAGGCGACAATGAGCAGTACTTC
CASSPGTGDNEQYF
>TRBV2|TRBJ2-2|13|-|TRBD2
TGTGCCAGTACTAGCGTGAACACCGGGGAGCTGTTTTTT
CASTSVNTGELFF
>TRBV27|TRBJ1-5|14|few|-
TGTGCCAGCAGTTTAGGCAGGGGACGAGGGCCCCAGCATTTT
CASSLGRGRGPQHF
>TRBV7-2|TRBJ2-1|20|-|TRBD2
TGTGCCAGAAGCCGGAGGGTCTGGGGACTAGCGGGAGGGTTAGGTAATGAGCAGTTCTTC
CARSRRVWGLAGGLGNEQFF